These 26 T cell receptor beta chains originate from one sample sequenced in a study of somatic mutations in cytotoxic T cells in rheumatoid arthritis. Sequenced by immunoSEQ multiplex PCR; TCRdb stores in-frame clones only, minus some. The data show 15,000 to 20,000 clones, with roughly four fifths seen just once and around 9.9% held by the top ten. Sequenced input: CD8+ T cells sorted from blood. These receptors were collected from a man in his late teens or twenties with rheumatoid arthritis.

This clone was seen a single time. This sequence joins TRBV15 and TRBJ1-5, with D maybe TRBD1 (5 bases). V shed 5 bases and J shed 0 bases, with 11 bases lying between them. The germline V gene has CDR1 LNHNV and CDR2 YYDKDF (reference sequence). The CDR3 runs 15 residues. Here the CDR3 DNA reads TGTGCCACCAGCCCACAGAGGGGTAGCAATCAGCCCCAGCATTTT. Its protein product is CATSPQRGSNQPQHF.

In the case of this clone: At one end the junction does not follow the germline gene, possibly because of a read error. V is TRBV28 and J is TRBJ2-5, with D hard to call. Germline values: CDR1 MDHEN, CDR2 SYDVKM. The CDR3 length is 12 residues. CDR3 sequence reads: CASSLVSGPQHF. CDR3 coding DNA: TGTGCCAGCAGTTTAGTTTCGGGCCCTCAGCACTTC.

By proportion, this clone is large. J is TRBJ1-5 and V is TRBV6-1; a possible D gene is TRBD1 (5 bases). V lost 4 bases and J lost 2, with 12 bases in between. CDR1 and CDR2 (germline): MNHNS, SASEGT. This CDR3 is built from 15 residues. CDR3 in amino acids: CASSVGEEGNQPQHF. CDR3 DNA sequence: TGTGCCAGCAGTGTAGGGGAAGAAGGCAATCAGCCCCAGCATTTT.

The genes are TRBV7-2 and TRBJ2-7; 8 bases are a match to TRBD2. The germline CDR1 and CDR2 sequences are SGHTA and FQGNSA. The CDR3 consists of 15 residues. J was trimmed by 4 bases and V by 5 bases; bases with no gene match: 10. The CDR3 DNA reads as TGTGCCAGCAGCCCTTCTAGCGGGCTTGAATACGAGCAGTACTTC. Amino acids: CASSPSSGLEYEQYF.

The rearrangement links TRBV27 to TRBJ1-5, with D possibly matching TRBD1 (5 bases). The germline V gene encodes CDR1 MNHEY and CDR2 SMNVEV (reference sequence). The CDR3 has 17 residues. V dropped 0 bases and J dropped 3 bases, with 15 bases sitting between them. The CDR3 reads CASSLSGGDRYNQPQHF. The CDR3 DNA reads as TGTGCCAGCAGTTTATCAGGAGGGGATCGATACAATCAGCCCCAGCATTTT.

This chain joins TRBV28 and TRBJ1-1; no clear D gene. Trimming removed 6 bases at V and 1 base at J, with 12 bases between. Germline V gives CDR1 MDHEN, CDR2 SYDVKM. The length of the CDR3 is 14 residues. Written as DNA, the CDR3 is TGTGCCAGCAGCCGCCGAGGCGAGAACACTGAAGCTTTCTTT. Protein product: CASSRRGENTEAFF.

The rearrangement joins TRBV7-9 to TRBJ1-6, with a tentative D call TRBD1 (5 bases). The CDR3 totals 15 residues. Deletions cut 6 bases from V and 6 bases from J, with 15 bases between. Germline V lookup: CDR1 SEHNR, CDR2 FQNEAQ (reference sequence). The CDR3 nucleotides read TGTGCCAGCAGGGCTGATGGGGCATCTAATTCACCCCTCCACTTT. It specifies CASRADGASNSPLHF. Full variable domain (rest looked up from reference TRBV7-9 and TRBJ1-6): DTGVSQNPRHKITKRGQNVTFRCDPISEHNRLYWYRQTLGQGPEFLTYFQNEAQLEKSRLLSDRFSAERPKGSFSTLEIQRTEQGDSAMYLCASRADGASNSPLHFGNGTRLTVT.

This clone has just one count. The chain employs TRBV19 and TRBJ2-7; D is possibly TRBD2 (5 bases). Germline values: CDR1 LNHDA, CDR2 SQIVND (reference sequence). The CDR3 spans 15 residues. Trimming pared 3 bases from V and 6 bases from J, leaving 18 bases between. The CDR3, as DNA: TGTGCCAGTAGTATGGGTGGGAGTTCTTCTAGCGAGCAGTACTTC. This gives the protein CASSMGGSSSSEQYF.

The V gene is TRBV27, the J gene TRBJ2-1; TRBD1 matches at 8 bases. The CDR3 sequence is 15 residues long. Germline V CDR1 and CDR2: MNHEY, SMNVEV (reference sequence). J gave up 0 bases and V 5 bases, and 3 bases lay outside the gene matches. CDR3 in amino acids: CASSTDRGSYNEQFF. The DNA for the CDR3 is TGTGCCAGCAGTACTGACAGGGGCTCCTACAATGAGCAGTTCTTC.

This chain connects TRBV14 to TRBJ1-1; maybe TRBD1 (6 bases). The CDR3 covers 16 residues. V lost 0 bases and J 0 bases, leaving 11 bases between the germline ends. The germline V gene encodes CDR1 SGHDN and CDR2 FVKESK. The CDR3 DNA sequence: TGTGCCAGCAGCCAAGAACGGACAGAGGTGAACACTGAAGCTTTCTTT. Its protein product is CASSQERTEVNTEAFF.

This clone was recorded once. The rearrangement links TRBV28 to TRBJ1-6; 8 bases are shared with TRBD1. Germline-derived CDR1 and CDR2 are MDHEN and SYDVKM. After removal of 1 base from V and 11 bases from J, the junction contained 7 bases not matched to a gene. The CDR3 is 15 residues long. This CDR3 reads CASSLSQGARAPLHF. The CDR3 DNA follows: TGTGCCAGCAGTTTATCCCAGGGGGCCCGAGCACCCCTCCACTTT.

V is TRBV28 and J is TRBJ2-1; D gene ambiguous. The CDR3 sequence is 15 residues long. Looked up from germline, CDR1 is MDHEN and CDR2 is SYDVKM. Trimming left V 5 bases short and J 3 bases short, with 14 bases between. CDR3 DNA: TGTGCCAGCAGTGACGGTGACCCCATCTACAATGAGCAGTTCTTC. This gives the protein CASSDGDPIYNEQFF.

In its sample, this clone was seen once. Here the CDR3 reads CASSPYGGVTEAFF. DNA of the CDR3: TGTGCCAGCAGTCCTTATGGGGGGGTCACTGAAGCTTTCTTT. This sequence joins TRBV6-5 and TRBJ1-1, with D possibly matching TRBD1 (5 bases). The V gene's germline CDR1 is MNHEY and CDR2 SVGAGI. V dropped 5 bases and J dropped 4 bases, with 14 bases sitting between them. The CDR3 covers 14 residues.

This sequence joins TRBV5-8 and TRBJ1-5; possibly TRBD1 for D (6 bases). The CDR3 sequence is 15 residues long. Trimming removed 3 bases at V and 4 bases at J, with 14 bases between. Germline CDR1 SGHTS, CDR2 YDEGEE. The CDR3 sequence is CASSWEQGGNQPQHF. In DNA form, the CDR3 reads TGTGCCAGCAGCTGGGAACAGGGAGGAAATCAGCCCCAGCATTTT.

V gene TRBV6-5 combines with J gene TRBJ1-4, with no clear D. Trimming cost V 0 bases and J 0 bases, with 8 bases left between them. Germline V gives CDR1 MNHEY, CDR2 SVGAGI. This CDR3 has 16 residues. The CDR3 is CASSYSTAATNEKLFF. In DNA form, the CDR3 reads TGTGCCAGCAGTTACTCAACAGCCGCAACTAATGAAAAACTGTTTTTT.

V and J are TRBV13 and TRBJ1-1, with D possibly being TRBD1 (6 bases). The CDR3 loop spans 14 amino acids. CDR1 is PRHDT and CDR2 is FYEKMQ in the germline V gene (reference sequence). The V end lost 4 bases, the J end lost 1 base, and 10 bases lay between the germline ends. The CDR3 spells CASSSGQKNTEAFF. DNA of the CDR3: TGTGCCAGCAGCTCCGGACAGAAGAACACTGAAGCTTTCTTT. The whole variable domain, filled in from reference TRBV13 and TRBJ1-1, reads AAGVIQSPRHLIKEKRETATLKCYPIPRHDTVYWYQQGPGQDPQFLISFYEKMQSDKGSIPDRFSAQQFSDYHSELNMSSLELGDSALYFCASSSGQKNTEAFFGQGTRLTVV.

The chain joins TRBV7-6 to TRBJ1-4; D ambiguous. The CDR3 has 14 residues. Germline CDR1 SGHVS, CDR2 FNYEAQ. Trimming left V 8 bases short and J 5 bases short, with 15 bases between. As DNA, the CDR3 is TGTGCCAGCCTCGAGTCGAGGGAAAATGAAAAACTGTTTTTT. Encoded protein: CASLESRENEKLFF.

The rearrangement uses TRBV6-5 and TRBJ1-1; 7 nucleotides line up with TRBD1. The CDR3 covers 13 residues. V trimming: 2 bases; J trimming: 8 bases; junction bases outside the gene matches: 5. The V gene's germline CDR1 is MNHEY and CDR2 SVGAGI. The CDR3 reads CASSYLQGKEAFF. DNA for the CDR3: TGTGCCAGCAGTTACCTACAGGGGAAGGAAGCTTTCTTT.

This clone was counted only a few times. The chain couples TRBV6-4 to TRBJ2-1; 8 bases are shared with TRBD2. Germline values: CDR1 MRHNA, CDR2 SNTAGT. The V gene end was trimmed by 2 bases and the J gene end by 6 bases; junction bases not matched to a gene: 6. The CDR3 spans 15 residues. The CDR3 reads CASSDRSGGPNEQFF. Written as DNA, the CDR3 is TGTGCCAGCAGTGACAGGTCGGGGGGGCCCAATGAGCAGTTCTTC.

The chain carries TRBV29-1 and TRBJ2-1; D uncertain. V was trimmed by 6 bases and J by 7 bases, leaving 10 bases between them. The CDR3 has 11 amino acids. Germline V lookup: CDR1 SQVTM, CDR2 ANQGSEA. The CDR3: CSVGSDNEQFF. The CDR3 DNA follows: TGCAGCGTGGGGTCGGATAATGAGCAGTTCTTC.

The rearrangement uses TRBV5-8 and TRBJ1-4, with a possible D match to TRBD1 (5 bases). Looked up from germline, CDR1 is SGHTS and CDR2 is YDEGEE. The CDR3 length is 14 residues. V gave up 1 base and J gave up 3 bases, with 7 bases separating them. In DNA form, the CDR3 reads TGTGCCAGCAGCTTGAACAGGCCTAATGAAAAACTGTTTTTT. Its protein is CASSLNRPNEKLFF.

This clone has a handful of counts. The chain uses TRBV4-2 and TRBJ2-7, with TRBD1 matching 9 bases. This CDR3 is built from 15 residues. V dropped 1 base and J dropped 3; count of bases not matched to a gene: 4. The germline V gene encodes CDR1 LGHNA and CDR2 YNFKEQ. The CDR3 region has the DNA TGTGCCAGCAGCCAAGTGGACAGGGGATTCTACGAGCAGTACTTC. It is translated as CASSQVDRGFYEQYF.

The chain is built from TRBV9 and TRBJ1-1; no definite D call. The ends were cut back, 0 bases at V and 2 bases at J, with 11 bases in the middle. CDR3 size: 15 residues. CDR1 SGDLS and CDR2 YYNGEE come from the germline V gene. CDR3 sequence: CASSVGGFTNTEAFF. CDR3 nucleotide sequence: TGTGCCAGCAGCGTAGGGGGATTTACAAACACTGAAGCTTTCTTT.

This chain links TRBV15 with TRBJ2-3, with D hard to call. The germline V and J ends were trimmed by 6 bases and 5 bases, with 12 bases remaining between them. CDR1 and CDR2 from the germline V gene are LNHNV and YYDKDF (reference sequence). The CDR3 sequence is 13 residues long. The CDR3 bases are TGTGCCACCAGTACTTCTGGTGGAGATACGCAGTATTTT. This translates into CATSTSGGDTQYF.

This sequence joins TRBV4-3 and TRBJ2-7, with D possibly matching TRBD2 (5 bases). Germline CDR1 is LGHNA and CDR2 is YSLEER. The CDR3 length is 17 residues. V was cut by 1 base and J by 0 bases, with 16 bases left in between. The CDR3 spells CASSQARGPPSSYEQYF. The CDR3, as DNA: TGCGCCAGCAGCCAAGCTCGCGGGCCCCCGAGCTCCTACGAGCAGTACTTC.

This chain connects TRBV4-1 to TRBJ1-1; D remains unclear. Trimming cost V 1 base and J 0 bases, with 12 bases left between them. Germline assignment: CDR1 MGHRA and CDR2 YSYEKL. The CDR3 has 16 residues. The CDR3 spells CASSQVLDGMNTEAFF. The CDR3 DNA reads TGCGCCAGCAGCCAAGTTTTGGACGGCATGAACACTGAAGCTTTCTTT.